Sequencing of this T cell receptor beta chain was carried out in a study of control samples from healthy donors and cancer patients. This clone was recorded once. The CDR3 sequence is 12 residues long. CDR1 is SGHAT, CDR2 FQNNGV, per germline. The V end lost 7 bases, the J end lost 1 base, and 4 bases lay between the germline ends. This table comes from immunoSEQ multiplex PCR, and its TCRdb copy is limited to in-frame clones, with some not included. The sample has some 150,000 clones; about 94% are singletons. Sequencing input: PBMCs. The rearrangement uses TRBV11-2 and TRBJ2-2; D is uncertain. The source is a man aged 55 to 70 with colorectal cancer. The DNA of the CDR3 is TGTGCCAGCACGGGGAACACCGGGGAGCTGTTTTTT. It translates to CASTGNTGELFF.